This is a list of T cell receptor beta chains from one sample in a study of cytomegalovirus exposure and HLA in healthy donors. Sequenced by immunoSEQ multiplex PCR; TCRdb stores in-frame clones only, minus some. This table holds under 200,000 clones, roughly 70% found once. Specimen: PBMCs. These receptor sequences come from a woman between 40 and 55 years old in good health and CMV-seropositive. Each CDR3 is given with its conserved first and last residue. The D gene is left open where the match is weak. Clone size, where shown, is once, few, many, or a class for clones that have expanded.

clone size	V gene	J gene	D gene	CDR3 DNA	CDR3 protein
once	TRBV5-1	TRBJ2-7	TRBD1	TGCGCCAGCAGCTCTGACAGGGCCCCCTGCGAGCAGTACTTC	CASSSDRAPCEQYF
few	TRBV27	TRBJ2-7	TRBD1	TGTGCCAGCAGTTTACGGGACAGCCGCCGGGACGAGCAGTACTTC	CASSLRDSRRDEQYF
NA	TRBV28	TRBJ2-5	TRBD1	TGTGCCAGCAGCTACGGGTGGACAGGCTACCAGTACTTC	CASSYGWTGYQYF
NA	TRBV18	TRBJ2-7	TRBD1	TGTGCCAGCTCTCGAGGACAGGGACGGTCCTACGAGCAGTACTTC	CASSRGQGRSYEQYF
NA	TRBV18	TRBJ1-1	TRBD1	TGTGCCAGCTCAGGACAGGGACAGTCCGAAGCTTTCTTT	CASSGQGQSEAFF
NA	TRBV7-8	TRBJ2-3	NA	TGTGCCAGCAGCCCAGCGAGCTATAGCGACGATACGCAGTATTTT	CASSPASYSDDTQYF
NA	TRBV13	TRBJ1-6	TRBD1	TGTGCCAGCAGCACGGACAGGTCTAATTCACCCCTCCACTTT	CASSTDRSNSPLHF
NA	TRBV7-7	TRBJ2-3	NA	TGTGCTAGCAGCTTAGGACAGCTCACAGATACGCAGTATTTT	CASSLGQLTDTQYF
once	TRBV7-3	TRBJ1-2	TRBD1	TGTGCCAGCAGCCCCGGGACAGGGTCTAACTATGGCTACCCCTTC	CASSPGTGSNYGYPF
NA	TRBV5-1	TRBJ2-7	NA	TGCGCCAGCAGCTTGAGTACAGGCCTGAACGAGCAGTACTTC	CASSLSTGLNEQYF
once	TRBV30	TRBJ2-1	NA	TGTGCCTGTTCCCCCAACAATGAGCAGTTCTTC	CACSPNNEQFF
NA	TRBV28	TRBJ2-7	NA	TGTGCCAGGACCCACAGGGCCGAAACCTACGAGCAGTACTTC	CARTHRAETYEQYF
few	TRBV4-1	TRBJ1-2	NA	TGCGCCAGCAGCCAAGACCCGGGGGGTTATGGCTACACCTTC	CASSQDPGGYGYTF
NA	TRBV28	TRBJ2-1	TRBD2	TGTGCCAGCATAGGGTCTAGCGGGAAATCCTACAATGAGCAGTTCTTC	CASIGSSGKSYNEQFF
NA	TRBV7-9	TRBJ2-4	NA	TGTGCCAGCAGCTTATCCTCTAGCATTCAGTACTTC	CASSLSSSIQYF
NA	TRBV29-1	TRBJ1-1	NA	TGCAGCGTTGAGACGACAGAGTACACTGAAGCTTTCTTT	CSVETTEYTEAFF
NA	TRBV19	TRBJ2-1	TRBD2	TGTGCCAGTAGTATGTACGGCGGGGGGGCCTACAATGAGCAGTTCTTC	CASSMYGGGAYNEQFF
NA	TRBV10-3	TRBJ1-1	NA	TGTGCCATCAGTTCGCAGGCCACTGAAGCTTTCTTT	CAISSQATEAFF
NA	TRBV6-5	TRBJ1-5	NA	TGTGCCAGCAGCCTCGACATAATGAGCAATCAGCCCCAGCATTTT	CASSLDIMSNQPQHF
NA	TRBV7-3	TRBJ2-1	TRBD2	TGTGCCAGCAGCCCCGGGGGTAGCGGGAACAATGAGCAGTTCTTC	CASSPGGSGNNEQFF